A single sample gave rise to the 6 T cell receptor beta chains below, sequenced in a study of T cell responses to AZD1222 COVID-19 vaccine. Profiled with immunoSEQ multiplex PCR; TCRdb holds only in-frame clones, not every one. Seen here are around 110,000 clones, 93% observed once, and the top ten hold 2.5% to 3.5%. Source: peripheral blood, taken on day 0 of AZD1222 vaccination. These receptors all stem from an adult in good health.

This chain connects TRBV29-1 to TRBJ2-5; 10 bases map to TRBD2. The V gene end was trimmed by 5 bases and the J gene end by 3 bases; junction bases not matched to a gene: 6. There are 14 residues in the CDR3. In germline, CDR1 is SQVTM, CDR2 ANQGSEA. The CDR3 protein is CSVHSGREEETQYF. The CDR3 DNA reads as TGCAGCGTTCACAGCGGGAGGGAGGAAGAGACCCAGTACTTC.

About this clone itself: Other DNA sequences in the sample encode the same CDR3. V usage is TRBV27 and J usage is TRBJ2-1; the D gene is possibly TRBD2 (6 bases). With 6 bases removed from V and 0 bases from J, the gap between germline ends came to 12 bases. CDR3 length equals 15 residues. CDR1 and CDR2 (germline): MNHEY, SMNVEV (reference sequence). The CDR3: CASSLSGSSYNEQFF. In DNA, the CDR3 is TGTGCCAGCAGCCTATCCGGGAGCTCCTACAATGAGCAGTTCTTC.

The rearrangement uses TRBV7-2 and TRBJ2-7, with D tentatively TRBD2 (5 bases). The V gene lost 1 base and the J gene lost 2 bases, with 15 bases spanning the gap. CDR3 size: 16 residues. Germline CDR1 is SGHTA and CDR2 is FQGNSA. This CDR3 reads CASSLGRGLGAYEQYF. The CDR3 DNA sequence: TGTGCCAGCAGCTTAGGCCGGGGTTTGGGAGCCTACGAGCAGTACTTC.

This clone was recorded only once. The chain links TRBV15 to TRBJ2-7; the match to TRBD2 covers 8 bases. The V gene end was trimmed by 8 bases and the J gene end by 2 bases; junction bases not matched to a gene: 5. This CDR3 has 13 residues. CDR1 is LNHNV and CDR2 is YYDKDF in the germline V gene (reference sequence). The DNA of the CDR3 is TGTGCCACCGGAGTAGCGGGGCCCTACGAGCAGTACTTC. Protein sequence: CATGVAGPYEQYF. Based on the CDR3 plus reference TRBV15 and TRBJ2-7, the full variable domain is DAMVIQNPRYQVTQFGKPVTLSCSQTLNHNVMYWYQQKSSQAPKLLFHYYDKDFNNEADTPDNFQSRRPNTSFCFLDIRSPGLGDTAMYLCATGVAGPYEQYFGPGTRLTVT.

This clone showed up just once. The chain is built from TRBV9 and TRBJ2-1; 11 nucleotides match TRBD2. V was clipped by 2 bases and J by 9 bases; unmatched bases: 1. The CDR3 loop spans 13 amino acids. The germline CDR1 and CDR2 sequences are SGDLS and YYNGEE. CDR3 residues: CASSVTSGTEQFF. The DNA for the CDR3 is TGTGCCAGCAGCGTGACTAGCGGGACTGAGCAGTTCTTC.

V usage is TRBV5-1 and J usage is TRBJ2-7, with D perhaps given as TRBD1 or TRBD2 (7 bases each). This CDR3 is built from 16 residues. Between the trimmed V and J ends, which lost 6 bases and 2 bases, there was a span of 21 bases. CDR1 and CDR2 (germline): SGHRS, YFSETQ. The CDR3 region is CASTGMGRGLPYEQYF. In nucleotides, the CDR3 is TGCGCCAGCACGGGCATGGGGAGGGGGCTCCCCTACGAGCAGTACTTC.